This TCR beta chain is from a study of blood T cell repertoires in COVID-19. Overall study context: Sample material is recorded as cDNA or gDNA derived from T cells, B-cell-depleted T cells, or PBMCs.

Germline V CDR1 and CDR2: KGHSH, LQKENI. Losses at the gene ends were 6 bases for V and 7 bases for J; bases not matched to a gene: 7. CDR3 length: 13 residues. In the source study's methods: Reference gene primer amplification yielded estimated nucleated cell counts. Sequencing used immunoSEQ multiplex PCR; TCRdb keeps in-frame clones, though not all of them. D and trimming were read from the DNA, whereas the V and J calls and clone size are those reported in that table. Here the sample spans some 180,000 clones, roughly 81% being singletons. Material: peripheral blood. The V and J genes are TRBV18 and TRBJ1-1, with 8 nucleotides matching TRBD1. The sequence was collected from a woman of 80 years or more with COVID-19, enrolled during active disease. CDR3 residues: CASSPIQGDEAFF. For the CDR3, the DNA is TGTGCCAGCTCCCCTATACAGGGGGATGAAGCTTTCTTT.